The 21 T cell receptor beta chains below come from one sample, sequenced in a study of T cells in Graves' hyperthyroidism and ophthalmopathy. The CDR3 regions of TCR beta were amplified from RNA transcripts. When the TCR CDR3 underwent first-round RT-PCR, the HTBI primer set was used. TCRdb recomputed calls from the multiplex PCR reads with MiXCR, one row per CDR3 protein. Of roughly 380,000 distinct CDR3 sequences listed, approximately 12% are singletons. Sequenced: blood. All receptors derive from a man in his thirties or forties with Graves' hyperthyroidism that later progressed to Graves' ophthalmopathy.

There are many counts of this clonotype. The genes are TRBV12-3 or TRBV12-4 and TRBJ1-2; D gene unclear. CDR3 length: 12 residues. Deletions cut 6 bases from V and 7 bases from J, with 12 bases between. CDR3 loop: CASRPGFGGYTF. The CDR3 DNA reads as TGTGCCAGCAGGCCGGGATTTGGTGGCTACACCTTC.

This clonotype has a count of ten or more. The chain links TRBV7-8 to TRBJ2-1, with a weak D call TRBD2 (5 bases). The CDR3 spans 15 residues. Trimming shortened V by 5 bases and J by 1 base, and 12 bases separated the two germline ends. Germline V lookup: CDR1 SGHVS, CDR2 FQNEAQ. CDR3 nucleotides: TGTGCCAGCAGCCTCTTCGGAGGATCCTACAATGAGCAGTTCTTC. It yields the protein CASSLFGGSYNEQFF.

The genes are TRBV5-5 and TRBJ2-3; D is uncertain. Per germline, CDR1 SGHKS and CDR2 YYEKEE (reference sequence). The CDR3 has 15 amino acids. The V end lost 0 bases, the J end lost 0 bases, and 8 bases lay between the germline ends. The CDR3 protein is CASSLGVFSTDTQYF. The CDR3 DNA reads as TGTGCCAGCAGCTTGGGGGTTTTTAGCACAGATACGCAGTATTTT.

This clonotype was recorded a few times. The J gene is TRBJ1-5, the V gene TRBV15, with D perhaps TRBD1 (5 bases). In germline, CDR1 is LNHNV, CDR2 YYDKDF (reference sequence). The CDR3 has 13 residues. V lost 5 bases and J 1 base, leaving 6 bases between the germline ends. Here the CDR3 DNA reads TGTGCCACCAGCCCAGGGAGCAATCAGCCCCAGCATTTT. It is translated as CATSPGSNQPQHF.

This clonotype has ten or more counts. The V gene is TRBV2, the J gene TRBJ1-1; D is possibly TRBD1 (5 bases). V lost 8 bases and J lost 0, with 13 bases in between. Germline CDR1 SNHLY, CDR2 FYNNEI. The length of the CDR3 is 14 residues. CDR3: CASLRTGLNTEAFF. The CDR3 nucleotides read TGTGCCAGCCTAAGGACGGGGCTGAACACTGAAGCTTTCTTT.

This clonotype was found a few times. The chain is built from TRBV6-1 and TRBJ1-6, with D maybe TRBD1 (6 bases). Trimming took off 6 bases at V and 4 bases at J, with 7 bases between the two ends. This CDR3 is 13 amino acids long. Germline CDR1 and CDR2: MNHNS and SASEGT. The CDR3 DNA reads TGTGCCAGCAGCAGGGGTTATAATTCACCCCTCCACTTT. It translates to CASSRGYNSPLHF.

This clonotype has a handful of counts. The chain joins TRBV5-4 to TRBJ1-6; D remains unclear. The CDR3 has 16 residues. Trimming stripped 5 bases from V and 6 bases from J, with 18 bases between. Germline values: CDR1 SGHNT, CDR2 YYREEE (reference sequence). The CDR3 bases are TGTGCCAGCAGTTTCGGGCCAGCTAAGGGTAATTCACCCCTCCACTTT. It translates to CASSFGPAKGNSPLHF.

CDR3 in amino acids: CASSLVEGGGDEQYF. The CDR3, as DNA: TGTGCCAGCAGCTTAGTGGAGGGAGGTGGCGACGAGCAGTACTTC. The V gene is TRBV7-9, the J gene TRBJ2-7, with D perhaps TRBD2 (6 bases). Trimming pared 1 base from V and 5 bases from J, leaving 15 bases between. Germline CDR1 reads SEHNR; CDR2 reads FQNEAQ (reference sequence). The CDR3 length is 15 residues.

The chain joins TRBV6-1 to TRBJ2-5, with no clear D. Trimming took off 5 bases at V and 5 bases at J, with 18 bases between the two ends. CDR1 MNHNS and CDR2 SASEGT come from the germline V gene. The CDR3 has 15 amino acids. The DNA for the CDR3 is TGTGCCAGCAGTCCGACTCCGGGCCAAACGGAGACCCAGTACTTC. This sequence encodes CASSPTPGQTETQYF.

This clonotype was detected ten times or more. The chain joins TRBV2 to TRBJ1-1; D not resolved. Trimming removed 7 bases at V and 3 bases at J, with 12 bases between. CDR1 SNHLY and CDR2 FYNNEI come from the germline V gene. The CDR3 runs to 13 residues. Here the CDR3 reads CASIKDFDTEAFF. Written as DNA, the CDR3 is TGTGCCAGCATTAAGGATTTTGACACTGAAGCTTTCTTT.

In the case of this clonotype: Just one base apart from a much larger clone, this may be a read error. The final CDR3 position lacks the conserved phenylalanine or tryptophan, pointing to a likely read error. This CDR3 is CASSRDREGLYEQYL. The CDR3 coding sequence is TGTGCCAGCAGCCGGGACAGGGAGGGACTCTACGAGCAGTACCTC. The chain couples TRBV12-3 or TRBV12-4 to TRBJ2-7; 9 bases match TRBD1. This CDR3 contains 15 residues. V lost 6 bases, J lost 3 bases, and 9 bases stayed unmatched.

The chain has TRBV4-1 and TRBJ1-2; 10 bases fit TRBD1. This CDR3 contains 16 residues. Trimming at V came to 4 bases and at J to 3 bases, leaving 8 bases not matched to a gene. Germline assignment: CDR1 MGHRA and CDR2 YSYEKL. CDR3 residues: CASSPGQGVFYYGYTF. The DNA for the CDR3 is TGCGCCAGCAGCCCAGGACAGGGGGTTTTTTACTATGGCTACACCTTC.

This clonotype has at least ten counts. The V call is TRBV28, the J call TRBJ1-1; possibly TRBD1 for D (6 bases). CDR1 MDHEN and CDR2 SYDVKM come from the germline V gene. The CDR3 contains 13 residues. V lost 4 bases to trimming and J lost 6 bases, with 12 bases between them. The CDR3 is CASSSPGGPEAFF. In DNA, the CDR3 is TGTGCCAGCAGTTCCCCCGGGGGCCCTGAAGCTTTCTTT.

The chain links TRBV20-1 to TRBJ2-3, with D possibly matching TRBD2 (5 bases). Trimming cost V 6 bases and J 0 bases, with 16 bases left between them. CDR3 size: 15 residues. Germline V lookup: CDR1 DFQATT, CDR2 SNEGSKA (reference sequence). The CDR3: CSARKVARSTDTQYF. The CDR3 bases are TGCAGTGCACGAAAGGTAGCGAGAAGCACAGATACGCAGTATTTT.

The sample holds many counts of this clonotype. The chain has TRBV6-5 and TRBJ2-1, with TRBD2 identical over 7 bases. V lost 2 bases and J lost 5; bases outside the gene matches: 3. CDR1 MNHEY and CDR2 SVGAGI come from the germline V gene. The CDR3 sequence is 14 residues long. In nucleotides, the CDR3 is TGTGCCAGCAGTTACGGGGGGGAGCACAATGAGCAGTTCTTC. Translated, it gives CASSYGGEHNEQFF.

This clonotype appeared many times. The rearrangement links TRBV30 to TRBJ2-7; D is perhaps TRBD2 (6 bases). The CDR3 spans 11 residues. Deletions cut 5 bases from V and 3 bases from J, with 8 bases between. Germline CDR1 GTSNPN, CDR2 SVGIG (reference sequence). The CDR3 region is CAWGLYYEQYF. Written as DNA, the CDR3 is TGTGCCTGGGGACTATACTACGAGCAGTACTTC.

This sequence joins TRBV9 and TRBJ1-5; 8 nucleotides agree with TRBD1. In germline, CDR1 is SGDLS, CDR2 YYNGEE. There are 19 residues in the CDR3. Trimming took 4 bases from V and 2 from J; bases not matched to a gene: 17. This chain's CDR3 is CASSQSPTGGSYCNQPQHF. CDR3 DNA sequence: TGTGCCAGCAGCCAATCGCCCACAGGGGGATCGTACTGCAATCAGCCCCAGCATTTT.

This clonotype was recorded a few times. The rearrangement joins TRBV6-1 to TRBJ1-2, with D unclear. The CDR3 has 12 amino acids. CDR1 MNHNS and CDR2 SASEGT come from the germline V gene. V was shortened by 2 bases and J by 11 bases, with 12 bases between the two germline ends. The CDR3 DNA reads as TGTGCCAGCAGTGAACCCTGGGCGGGTTACACCTTC. It translates to CASSEPWAGYTF.

This clonotype appeared a few times. V gene TRBV18 combines with J gene TRBJ2-3; D call uncertain. CDR1 and CDR2 (germline): KGHSH, LQKENI. This CDR3 spans 15 amino acids. The V and J ends lost 3 bases and 1 base respectively, with 11 bases between them. CDR3 loop: CASSPGKLRTDTQYF. Written as DNA, the CDR3 is TGTGCCAGCTCACCCGGTAAGCTGCGCACAGATACGCAGTATTTT. The full variable domain, its missing parts supplied by reference TRBV18 and TRBJ2-3, is NAGVMQNPRHLVRRRGQEARLRCSPMKGHSHVYWYRQLPEEGLKFMVYLQKENIIDESGMPKERFSAEFPKEGPSILRIQQVVRGDSAAYFCASSPGKLRTDTQYFGPGTRLTVL.

This clonotype was counted ten times or more. As DNA, the CDR3 is TGTGCCAGCAGCGGACCGGGACAGGGGTCAGATACGCAGTATTTT. Residues: CASSGPGQGSDTQYF. The rearrangement links TRBV2 to TRBJ2-3; 10 nucleotides line up with TRBD1. This CDR3 has 15 amino acids. After removal of 6 bases from V and 4 bases from J, the junction contained 7 bases not matched to a gene. Germline-derived CDR1 and CDR2 are SNHLY and FYNNEI.

The chain couples TRBV5-1 to TRBJ2-7; 7 bases fit TRBD1. In germline, CDR1 is SGHRS, CDR2 YFSETQ. The CDR3 has 15 amino acids. V was pared by 3 bases and J by 2 bases, with 8 bases of the junction left unmatched. CDR3 region: CASSSWTGLTYEQYF. In DNA form, the CDR3 reads TGCGCCAGCAGCTCTTGGACAGGACTCACCTACGAGCAGTACTTC.